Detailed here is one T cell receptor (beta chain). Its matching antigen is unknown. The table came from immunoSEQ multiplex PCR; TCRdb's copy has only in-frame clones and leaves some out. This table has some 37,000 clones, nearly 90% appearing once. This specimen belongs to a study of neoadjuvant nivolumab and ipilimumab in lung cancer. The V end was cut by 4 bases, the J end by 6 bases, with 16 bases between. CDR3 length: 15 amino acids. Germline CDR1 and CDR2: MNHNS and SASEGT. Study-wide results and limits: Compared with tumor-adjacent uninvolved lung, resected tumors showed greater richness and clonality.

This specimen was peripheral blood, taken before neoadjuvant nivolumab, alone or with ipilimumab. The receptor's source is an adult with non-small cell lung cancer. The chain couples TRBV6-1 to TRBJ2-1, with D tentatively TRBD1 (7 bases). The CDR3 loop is CASSARGRSFNEQFF. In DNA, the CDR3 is TGTGCCAGCAGTGCCAGGGGGAGGTCTTTCAATGAGCAGTTCTTC.